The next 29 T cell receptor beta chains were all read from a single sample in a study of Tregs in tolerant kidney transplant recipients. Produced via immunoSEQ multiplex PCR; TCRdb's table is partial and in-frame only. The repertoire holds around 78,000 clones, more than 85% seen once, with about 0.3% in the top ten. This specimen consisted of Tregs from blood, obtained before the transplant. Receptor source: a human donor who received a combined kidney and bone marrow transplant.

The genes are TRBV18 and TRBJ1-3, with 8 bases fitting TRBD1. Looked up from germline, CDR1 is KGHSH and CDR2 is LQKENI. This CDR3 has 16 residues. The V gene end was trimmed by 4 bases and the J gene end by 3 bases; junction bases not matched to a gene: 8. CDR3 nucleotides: TGTGCCAGCTCACAGAACGCAGGGGGCCTTGGAAACACCATATATTTT. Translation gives CASSQNAGGLGNTIYF.

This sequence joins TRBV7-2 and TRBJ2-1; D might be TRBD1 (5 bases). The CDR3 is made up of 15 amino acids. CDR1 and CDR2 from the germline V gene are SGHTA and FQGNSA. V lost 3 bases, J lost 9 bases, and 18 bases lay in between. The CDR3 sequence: CASSFPRTKGREQFF. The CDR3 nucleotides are TGTGCCAGCAGCTTCCCCCGGACAAAGGGCCGTGAGCAGTTCTTC.

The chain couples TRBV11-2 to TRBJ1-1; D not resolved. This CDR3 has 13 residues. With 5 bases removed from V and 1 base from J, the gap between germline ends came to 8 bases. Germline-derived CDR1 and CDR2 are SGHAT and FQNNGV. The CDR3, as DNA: TGTGCCAGCAGCATCAGGAGGAACACTGAAGCTTTCTTT. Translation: CASSIRRNTEAFF.

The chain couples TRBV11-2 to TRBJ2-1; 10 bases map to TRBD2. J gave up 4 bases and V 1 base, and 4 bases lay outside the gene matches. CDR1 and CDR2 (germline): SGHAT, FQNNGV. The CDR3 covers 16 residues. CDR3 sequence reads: CASSLVATSGYNEQFF. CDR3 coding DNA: TGTGCCAGCAGCTTAGTTGCGACTAGCGGGTACAATGAGCAGTTCTTC.

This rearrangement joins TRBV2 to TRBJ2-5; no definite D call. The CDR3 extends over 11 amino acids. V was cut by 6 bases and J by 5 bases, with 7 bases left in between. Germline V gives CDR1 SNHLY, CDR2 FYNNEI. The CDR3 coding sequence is TGTGCCAGCAGCCCTAGGGAGACCCAGTACTTC. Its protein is CASSPRETQYF.

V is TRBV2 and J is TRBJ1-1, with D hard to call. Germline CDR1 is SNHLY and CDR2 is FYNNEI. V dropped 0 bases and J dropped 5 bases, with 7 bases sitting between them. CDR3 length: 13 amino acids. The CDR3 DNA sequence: TGTGCCAGCAGTGAAGCTGGTCGGACTGAAGCTTTCTTT. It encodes CASSEAGRTEAFF.

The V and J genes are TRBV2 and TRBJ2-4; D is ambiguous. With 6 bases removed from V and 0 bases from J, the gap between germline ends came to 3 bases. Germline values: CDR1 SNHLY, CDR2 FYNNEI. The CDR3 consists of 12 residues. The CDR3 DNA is TGTGCCAGCAGGCTAGCCAAAAACATTCAGTACTTC. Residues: CASRLAKNIQYF.

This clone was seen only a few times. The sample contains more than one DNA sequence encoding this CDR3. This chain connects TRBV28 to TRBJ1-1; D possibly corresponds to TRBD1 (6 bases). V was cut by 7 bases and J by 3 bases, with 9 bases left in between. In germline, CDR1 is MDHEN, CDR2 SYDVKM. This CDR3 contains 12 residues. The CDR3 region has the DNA TGTGCCAGCAAAGACAGGTACACTGAAGCTTTCTTT. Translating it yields CASKDRYTEAFF. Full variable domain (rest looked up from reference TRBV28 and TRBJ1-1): DVKVTQSSRYLVKRTGEKVFLECVQDMDHENMFWYRQDPGLGLRLIYFSYDVKMKEKGDIPEGYSVSREKKERFSLILESASTNQTSMYLCASKDRYTEAFFGQGTRLTVV.

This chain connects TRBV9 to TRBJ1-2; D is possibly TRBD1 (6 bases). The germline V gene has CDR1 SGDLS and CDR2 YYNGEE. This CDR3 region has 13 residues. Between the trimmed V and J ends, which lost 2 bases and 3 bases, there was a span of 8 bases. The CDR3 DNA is TGTGCCAGCAGCGTGCACAGGGACTATGGCTACACCTTC. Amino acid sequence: CASSVHRDYGYTF.

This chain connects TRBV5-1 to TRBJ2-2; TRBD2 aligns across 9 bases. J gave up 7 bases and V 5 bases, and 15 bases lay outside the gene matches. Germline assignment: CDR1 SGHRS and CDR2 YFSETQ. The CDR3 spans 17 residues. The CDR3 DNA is TGCGCCAGCAGTATGAGAACCCCGGGACTAGCTGTCGGGGAGCTGTTTTTT. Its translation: CASSMRTPGLAVGELFF.

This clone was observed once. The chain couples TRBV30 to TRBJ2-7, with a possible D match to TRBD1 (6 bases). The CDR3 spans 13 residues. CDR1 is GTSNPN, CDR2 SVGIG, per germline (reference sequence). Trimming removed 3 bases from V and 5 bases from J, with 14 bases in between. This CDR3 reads CAWSAGVRNEQYF. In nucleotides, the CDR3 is TGTGCCTGGAGCGCAGGGGTAAGGAACGAGCAGTACTTC.

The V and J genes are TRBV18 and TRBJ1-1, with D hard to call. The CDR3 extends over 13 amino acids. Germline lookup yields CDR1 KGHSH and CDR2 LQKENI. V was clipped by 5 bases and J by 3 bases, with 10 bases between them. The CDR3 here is CASSTDVDTEAFF. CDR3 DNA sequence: TGTGCCAGCTCAACAGACGTGGACACTGAAGCTTTCTTT.

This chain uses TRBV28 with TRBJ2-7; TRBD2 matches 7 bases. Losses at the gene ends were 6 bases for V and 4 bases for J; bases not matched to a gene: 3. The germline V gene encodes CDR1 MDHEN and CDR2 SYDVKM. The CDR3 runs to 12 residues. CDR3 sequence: CASSRAGYEQYF. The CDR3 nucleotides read TGTGCCAGCAGCCGAGCGGGGTACGAGCAGTACTTC.

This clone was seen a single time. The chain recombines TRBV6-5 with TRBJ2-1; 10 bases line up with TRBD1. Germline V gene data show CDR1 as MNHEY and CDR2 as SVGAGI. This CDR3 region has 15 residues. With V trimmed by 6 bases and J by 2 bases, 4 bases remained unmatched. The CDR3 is CASSRDRGPYNEQFF. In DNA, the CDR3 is TGTGCCAGCAGCCGCGACAGGGGGCCCTACAATGAGCAGTTCTTC.

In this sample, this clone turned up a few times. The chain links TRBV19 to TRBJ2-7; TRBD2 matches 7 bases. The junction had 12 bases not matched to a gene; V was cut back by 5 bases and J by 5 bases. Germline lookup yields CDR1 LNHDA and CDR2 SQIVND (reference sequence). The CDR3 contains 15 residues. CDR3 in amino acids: CASSSIGTNLNEQYF. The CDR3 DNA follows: TGTGCCAGTAGTTCCATCGGGACTAACTTAAACGAGCAGTACTTC.

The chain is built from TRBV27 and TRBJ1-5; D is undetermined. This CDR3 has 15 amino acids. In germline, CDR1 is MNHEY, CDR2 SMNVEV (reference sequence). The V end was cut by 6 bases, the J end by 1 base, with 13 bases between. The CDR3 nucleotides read TGTGCCAGCAGGGTAACAGAAGCGAGCAATCAGCCCCAGCATTTT. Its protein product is CASRVTEASNQPQHF.

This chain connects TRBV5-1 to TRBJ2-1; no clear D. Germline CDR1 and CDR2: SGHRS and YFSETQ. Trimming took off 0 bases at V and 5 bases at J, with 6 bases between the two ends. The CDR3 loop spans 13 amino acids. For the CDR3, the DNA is TGCGCCAGCAGCTTGGACCTTCACAATGAGCAGTTCTTC. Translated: CASSLDLHNEQFF.

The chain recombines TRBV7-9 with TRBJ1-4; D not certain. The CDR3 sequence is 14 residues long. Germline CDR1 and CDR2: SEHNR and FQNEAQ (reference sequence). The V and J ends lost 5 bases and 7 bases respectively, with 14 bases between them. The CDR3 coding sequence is TGTGCCAGCAGCCCGCTTGGGCCCACTGAAAAACTGTTTTTT. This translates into CASSPLGPTEKLFF.

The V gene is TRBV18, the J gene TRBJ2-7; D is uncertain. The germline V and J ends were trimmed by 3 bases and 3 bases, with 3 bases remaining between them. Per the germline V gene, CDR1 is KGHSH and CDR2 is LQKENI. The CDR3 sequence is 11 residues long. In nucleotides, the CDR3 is TGTGCCAGCTCACCGGGCTACGAGCAGTACTTC. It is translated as CASSPGYEQYF.

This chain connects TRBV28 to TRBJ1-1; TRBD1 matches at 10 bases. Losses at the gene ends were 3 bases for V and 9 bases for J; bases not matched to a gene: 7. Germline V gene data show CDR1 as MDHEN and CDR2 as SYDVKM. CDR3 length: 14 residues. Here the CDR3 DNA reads TGTGCCAGCAGTTTCGCAGACAGGGGGCATAAAGCTTTCTTT. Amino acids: CASSFADRGHKAFF.

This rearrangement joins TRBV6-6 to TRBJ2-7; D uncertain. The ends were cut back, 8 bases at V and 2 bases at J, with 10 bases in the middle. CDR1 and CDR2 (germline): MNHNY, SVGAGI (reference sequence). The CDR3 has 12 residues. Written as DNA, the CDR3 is TGTGCCAGCGGGCAGCCTCCCTACGAGCAGTACTTC. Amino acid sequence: CASGQPPYEQYF.

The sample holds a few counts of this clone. The DNA for the CDR3 is TGTGCCACCAGCAGAGGAAGCAATCAGCCCCAGCATTTT. The encoded protein is CATSRGSNQPQHF. The V gene is TRBV15, the J gene TRBJ1-5; no clear D gene. The germline gives CDR1 LNHNV, CDR2 YYDKDF (reference sequence). CDR3 length: 13 residues. The V end lost 1 base, the J end lost 1 base, and 2 bases lay between the germline ends.

CDR3 nucleotides: TGTGCCAGCAGCTTAGGCGCTTCTCTGGACACTGAAGCTTTCTTT. Translating it yields CASSLGASLDTEAFF. J is TRBJ1-1 and V is TRBV7-9; D gene ambiguous. V was clipped by 1 base and J by 3 bases, with 12 bases between them. The CDR3 has 15 residues. CDR1 is SEHNR and CDR2 is FQNEAQ in the germline V gene (reference sequence).

Here the CDR3 DNA reads TGTGCCAGCAGTTCAAGACCTACAGGGGCACGGGGCTACACCTTC. It is translated as CASSSRPTGARGYTF. V gene TRBV28 combines with J gene TRBJ1-2, with TRBD1 matching over 7 bases. CDR3 length: 15 residues. Germline assignment: CDR1 MDHEN and CDR2 SYDVKM. The junction had 13 bases not matched to a gene; V was cut back by 4 bases and J by 8 bases.

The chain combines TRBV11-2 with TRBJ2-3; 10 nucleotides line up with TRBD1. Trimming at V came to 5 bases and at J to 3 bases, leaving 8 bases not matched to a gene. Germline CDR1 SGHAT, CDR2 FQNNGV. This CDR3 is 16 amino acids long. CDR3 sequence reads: CASSPTWTGGTDTQYF. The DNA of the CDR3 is TGTGCCAGCAGCCCCACTTGGACAGGGGGGACAGATACGCAGTATTTT. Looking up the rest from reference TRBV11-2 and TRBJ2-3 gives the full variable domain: EAGVAQSPRYKIIEKRQSVAFWCNPISGHATLYWYQQILGQGPKLLIQFQNNGVVDDSQLPKDRFSAERLKGVDSTLKIQPAKLEDSAVYLCASSPTWTGGTDTQYFGPGTRLTVL.

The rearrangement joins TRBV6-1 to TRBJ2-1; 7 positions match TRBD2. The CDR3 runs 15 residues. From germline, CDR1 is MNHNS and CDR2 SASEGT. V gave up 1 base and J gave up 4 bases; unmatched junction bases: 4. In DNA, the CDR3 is TGTGCCAGCAGTGAAGATGGCGGGAGTTACAATGAGCAGTTCTTC. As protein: CASSEDGGSYNEQFF.

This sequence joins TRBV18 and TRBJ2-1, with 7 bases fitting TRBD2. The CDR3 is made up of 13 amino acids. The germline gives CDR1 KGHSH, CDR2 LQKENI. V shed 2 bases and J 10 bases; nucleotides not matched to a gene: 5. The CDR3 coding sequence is TGTGCCAGCTCACCATCGAGCGGGACGGAGCAGTTCTTC. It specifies CASSPSSGTEQFF.

CDR3 protein: CASSLEGVGSNQPQHF. CDR3 nucleotides: TGCGCCAGCAGCTTGGAGGGTGTGGGTAGCAATCAGCCCCAGCATTTT. V usage is TRBV5-1 and J usage is TRBJ1-5; D is undetermined. The CDR3 has 16 amino acids. CDR1 is SGHRS, CDR2 YFSETQ, per germline. V was shortened by 0 bases and J by 0 bases, with 10 bases between the two germline ends.

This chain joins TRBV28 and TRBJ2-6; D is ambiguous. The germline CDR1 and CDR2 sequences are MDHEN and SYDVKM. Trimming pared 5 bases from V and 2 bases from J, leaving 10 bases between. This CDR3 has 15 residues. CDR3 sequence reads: CASSLHAAGANVLTF. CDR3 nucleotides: TGTGCCAGCAGTCTACACGCTGCTGGGGCCAACGTCCTGACTTTC.